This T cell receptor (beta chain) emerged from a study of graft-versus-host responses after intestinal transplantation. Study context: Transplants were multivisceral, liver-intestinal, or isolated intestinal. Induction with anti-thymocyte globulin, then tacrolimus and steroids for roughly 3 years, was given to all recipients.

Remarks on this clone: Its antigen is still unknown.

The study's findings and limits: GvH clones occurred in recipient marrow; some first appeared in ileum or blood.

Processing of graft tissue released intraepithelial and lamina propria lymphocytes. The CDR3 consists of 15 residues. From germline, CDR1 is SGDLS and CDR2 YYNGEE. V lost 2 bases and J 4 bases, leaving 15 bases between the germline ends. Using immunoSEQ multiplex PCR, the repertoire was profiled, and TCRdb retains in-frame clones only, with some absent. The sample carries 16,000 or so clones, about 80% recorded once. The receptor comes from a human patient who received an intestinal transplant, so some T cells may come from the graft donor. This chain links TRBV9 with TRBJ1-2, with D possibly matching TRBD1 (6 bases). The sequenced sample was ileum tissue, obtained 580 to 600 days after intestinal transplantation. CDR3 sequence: CASSVSRTASYGYTF. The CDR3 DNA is TGTGCCAGCAGCGTTTCCCGGACAGCCTCCTATGGCTACACCTTC.